Reported below is one T cell receptor beta chain. This clone was recorded only once. This clone's antigen is unknown. The sample holds no much larger clone one base away, and base qualities are not on file. The data were obtained in a study of T cell responses to AZD1222 COVID-19 vaccine (dated by TCRdb to about 2021). In terms of the full investigation: TCR sequencing was performed for roughly 250 trial participants, of whom roughly 200 were given two doses of AZD1222 and around 25 were given two doses of MenACWY control vaccine. Trial participants were enrolled by age into subgroups of 18-55, 56-69 and 70-plus years, and around 150, 28 and 57 TCR-sequenced participants, respectively, were included in these subgroups.

Overall results and qualifications from the work: After two AZD1222 doses, both the breadth and the depth of spike-specific TCRs were significantly higher than at day 0 and than in MenACWY recipients. Vaccine-associated CD4 TCRs spanned the whole spike protein, with dominant responses in regions 160-218 and 743-854. Because no day 14 peak-response samples were available, the repertoires could be characterized only after the peak T cell response. Participants were mostly white British and included more females than males, and it was suggested by the authors that clonal diversity may have been underestimated. Conclusions about previously exposed vaccinees are limited because only five to seven AZD1222 recipients were SARS-CoV-2 seropositive at baseline. Reportedly, almost half of the unique spike-specific TCRs recognized epitopes lying outside the regions that are mutated in the B.1.351 and B.1.1.7 variants. The 56-69-year group was small, and its depth increase did not reach significance, likely because of low power.

This specimen's time point label, per the study, means: sample from adult after SARS-CoV-2 infection, after symptom onset. A couple of convalescent COVID-19 patients, sampled after symptom onset from adults with prior SARS-CoV-2 infection, were also TCR-sequenced for comparison. The CDR3 regions of human TCRbeta chains were subjected to immunosequencing. Concerning the study's data processing: TCRs in the repertoires were compared against a reference library of SARS-CoV-2-specific TCRs that had been generated with the MIRA antigen-specificity platform. Breadth meant the fraction of unique TCRs that were SARS-CoV-2-associated, whereas depth meant the fraction of total T cells that were SARS-CoV-2-associated. Using the MIRA data, each spike-specific TCR was assigned both to the spike region to which the TCR was reactive and to a CD4 or CD8 class. Log10-transformed breadth and depth values were compared by one-way ANOVA with Sidak's multiple comparisons tests. This is the immuneACCESS table as TCRdb keeps it, with only in-frame sequences that have V and J called. A part of the clones is gone; compared with another copy, unresolved V genes explain less than half, and the rest is unexplained. The V and J calls and clone size were taken over from that table, and D and trimming were inferred from the DNA. The sample contains about 140,000 clones, 85% to 95% of them found a single time. Clones ranked in the top ten supply more than 10% of the sample.

CDR1 GTSNPN and CDR2 SVGIG are derived from the germline V gene (reference sequence). V is reduced by 3 bases and J by 5 bases, leaving a spacing of 13 bases between them. Measured from the cysteine to the phenylalanine, the CDR3 is 13 residues long. Only the CDR3 region is kept as DNA, spanning 39 bases read in frame from base 1. This clonotype was sampled from an adult who had recovered from COVID-19. The source material was peripheral blood, sampled after recovery from COVID-19. This chain is built from TRBV30 and TRBJ1-1; the D gene is perhaps TRBD1, on 6 matching bases. The sequenced DNA: TGTGCCTGGAGGCCCACAGGGAAGACTGAAGCTTTCTTT. This sequence encodes CAWRPTGKTEAFF.